This TCR beta chain stems from a study of T cells after yellow fever vaccination. TCRdb independently ran MiXCR on the 5' RACE reads; one entry per CDR3 protein. The sample lists more than 300,000 distinct CDR3 sequences, around 6.8% seen once, with 15% to 20% in the top ten. The V gene lost 5 bases and the J gene lost 6 bases, with 15 bases spanning the gap. The CDR3 spans 14 residues. From germline, CDR1 is MDHEN and CDR2 SYDVKM. This clonotype was counted a few times. The clonotype was recovered from a young man who received the YFV17D yellow fever vaccine. The sample here was PBMCs, taken roughly seven weeks after the first yellow fever vaccination. The V call is TRBV28, the J call TRBJ2-3; D not resolved. The CDR3 coding sequence is TGTGCCAGCAGTCCTAGTCGGTTCGTGGATACGCAGTATTTT. It translates to CASSPSRFVDTQYF.